The 21 T cell receptor beta chains below were found in one sample sequenced in a study of cytomegalovirus exposure and HLA in healthy donors. The primer mix had 60 Vbeta and 13 Jbeta primers. Clones were read by immunoSEQ multiplex PCR, and TCRdb kept only the in-frame ones, dropping some. The table has under 200,000 clones, around 75% seen once. The specimen was PBMCs. The source of these receptors is a male donor in good health and CMV-seronegative.

The table lists this clone with a few counts. This chain joins TRBV5-8 and TRBJ1-1; D is perhaps TRBD1 (6 bases). The germline V and J ends were trimmed by 0 bases and 1 base, with 7 bases remaining between them. The germline CDR1 and CDR2 sequences are SGHTS and YDEGEE. The CDR3 totals 14 residues. CDR3 loop: CASSLEQGNTEAFF. The CDR3 DNA reads as TGTGCCAGCAGCTTGGAACAGGGGAACACTGAAGCTTTCTTT.

This clone showed up just a few times. This may stem from a read error, because a much larger clone lies one nucleotide away. At the DNA level, this CDR3 is encoded by other sequences in the same sample as well. V and J are TRBV6-1 and TRBJ2-3; 11 bases line up with TRBD2. The germline CDR1 and CDR2 sequences are MNHNS and SASEGT. V lost 2 bases to trimming and J lost 4 bases; unmatched junction nucleotides: 2. This CDR3 region has 15 residues. The chain's CDR3 is CASSELAGGPDTQYF. In DNA, the CDR3 is TGTGCCAGCAGTGAACTAGCGGGGGGTCCAGATACGCAGTATTTT.

CDR3 coding DNA: TGTGCCAGCAGCCCTTTAGCCTCTTTGAACACCGGGGAGCTGTTTTTT. This encodes CASSPLASLNTGELFF. The V gene is TRBV9, the J gene TRBJ2-2; D is unresolved. The CDR3 contains 16 residues. Trimming pared 4 bases from V and 1 base from J, leaving 14 bases between. CDR1 SGDLS and CDR2 YYNGEE come from the germline V gene.

This chain uses TRBV9 with TRBJ2-7, with D possibly matching TRBD1 (8 bases). The V gene lost 2 bases and the J gene lost 2 bases, with 14 bases spanning the gap. There are 15 residues in the CDR3. Germline V gene sequence: CDR1 SGDLS, CDR2 YYNGEE. The CDR3 DNA is TGTGCCAGCAGCGTCGGACAGGGAGGGCCCTACGAGCAGTACTTC. It is translated as CASSVGQGGPYEQYF.

This rearrangement joins TRBV4-1 to TRBJ2-5; D perhaps matches TRBD2 (6 bases). Per germline, CDR1 MGHRA and CDR2 YSYEKL. Trimming left V 3 bases short and J 5 bases short, with 13 bases between. This CDR3 comprises 14 residues. The CDR3 sequence is CASSQGRRTETQYF. DNA of the CDR3: TGCGCCAGCAGCCAGGGGAGGCGTACGGAGACCCAGTACTTC.

This CDR3 reads CASSLGLAGVGTQYF. The DNA for the CDR3 is TGTGCCAGCAGCTTAGGACTAGCGGGAGTAGGTACGCAGTATTTT. The rearrangement uses TRBV7-2 and TRBJ2-3; 12 bases map to TRBD2. Germline V lookup: CDR1 SGHTA, CDR2 FQGNSA. The CDR3 spans 15 residues. V gave up 1 base and J gave up 8 bases; unmatched junction bases: 4.

This chain connects TRBV23-1 to TRBJ2-1, with D possibly matching TRBD1 (5 bases). TRBV23-1 counts as an open reading frame of uncertain function. The CDR3 consists of 12 residues. The CDR3: CATRRGTNEQFF. CDR3 DNA: TGCGCTACGCGTAGGGGCACTAATGAGCAGTTCTTC.

The gene calls are TRBV6-1 and TRBJ2-2, with D possibly TRBD1 on 6 matching bases. CDR3 size: 15 residues. V gave up 5 bases and J gave up 7 bases, with 17 bases separating them. Germline CDR1 MNHNS, CDR2 SASEGT. This CDR3 is CASSLSQGLSGELFF. The DNA for the CDR3 is TGTGCCAGCAGTCTCTCACAGGGTTTGAGCGGGGAGCTGTTTTTT.

V usage is TRBV11-2 and J usage is TRBJ2-1, with TRBD2 matching 10 bases. The CDR3 extends over 16 amino acids. Germline CDR1 and CDR2: SGHAT and FQNNGV. The trim removed 5 bases at V and 11 bases at J, leaving 15 bases unmatched. The CDR3 bases are TGTGCCAGCAGCGCAGTTGGGGGACTAGCGATGAGGAAGCAGTTCTTC. Protein sequence: CASSAVGGLAMRKQFF. The variable domain in full, completed from reference TRBV11-2 and TRBJ2-1, reads EAGVAQSPRYKIIEKRQSVAFWCNPISGHATLYWYQQILGQGPKLLIQFQNNGVVDDSQLPKDRFSAERLKGVDSTLKIQPAKLEDSAVYLCASSAVGGLAMRKQFFGPGTRLTVL.

The chain joins TRBV7-2 to TRBJ2-1, with 7 bases matching TRBD1. V trimming: 3 bases; J trimming: 9 bases; junction bases outside the gene matches: 8. CDR3 length: 14 residues. Germline loops: CDR1 SGHTA, CDR2 FQGNSA. The DNA of the CDR3 is TGTGCCAGCAGCTTGAGCGAGGGGGCGGGTGAGCAGTTCTTC. Its translation is CASSLSEGAGEQFF.

There are a few counts of this clone. The chain combines TRBV27 with TRBJ2-7, with 10 bases identical to TRBD1. Unmatched junction bases numbered 6, after V lost 8 bases and J lost 2 bases. Germline V gives CDR1 MNHEY, CDR2 SMNVEV (reference sequence). This CDR3 has 14 amino acids. DNA for the CDR3: TGTGCCAGCTGTCCCGGGACAGGGGCCTACGAGCAGTACTTC. This translates into CASCPGTGAYEQYF.

This clone showed up just a few times. The chain has TRBV27 and TRBJ1-5; tentative D call: TRBD1 (6 bases). The V gene's germline CDR1 is MNHEY and CDR2 SMNVEV (reference sequence). The CDR3 spans 19 residues. Trimming removed 1 base at V and 4 bases at J, with 23 bases between. CDR3 nucleotide sequence: TGTGCCAGCAGTTTATTCCCCGCAGGGGCGGGTTACGGGAATCAGCCCCAGCATTTT. Translation gives CASSLFPAGAGYGNQPQHF.

The chain recombines TRBV28 with TRBJ1-1; TRBD1 matches at 8 bases. Trimming at V came to 5 bases and at J to 2 bases, leaving 4 bases not matched to a gene. CDR1 is MDHEN and CDR2 is SYDVKM in the germline V gene. The CDR3 totals 14 residues. The CDR3 nucleotides read TGTGCCAGCAGTCCGGGACAGGACAACACTGAAGCTTTCTTT. Protein product: CASSPGQDNTEAFF.

This chain connects TRBV30 to TRBJ1-1; 9 bases are a match to TRBD1. V was pared by 2 bases and J by 8 bases, with 3 bases of the junction left unmatched. The CDR3 is made up of 12 amino acids. Germline V gives CDR1 GTSNPN, CDR2 SVGIG (reference sequence). DNA for the CDR3: TGTGCCTGGAGTTCCGACAGGGGGGAAGCTTTCTTT. It yields the protein CAWSSDRGEAFF.

This chain joins TRBV6-5 and TRBJ2-2, with D possibly TRBD1 on 5 matching bases. CDR3 length equals 14 residues. CDR1 and CDR2 from the germline V gene are MNHEY and SVGAGI. Trimming took 6 bases from V and 6 from J, leaving 14 bases between them. DNA of the CDR3: TGTGCCAGCAGAACTGGCAGGGTGGCCGGGGAGCTGTTTTTT. It is translated as CASRTGRVAGELFF.

This chain joins TRBV5-6 and TRBJ2-1; 9 bases align to TRBD2. The V gene end was trimmed by 6 bases and the J gene end by 1 base; junction bases not matched to a gene: 2. Germline V gene lookup returns CDR1 SGHDT and CDR2 YYEEEE. CDR3 length: 14 residues. DNA for the CDR3: TGTGCCAGCATAGGACTAGCGTCCTACAATGAGCAGTTCTTC. Its translation: CASIGLASYNEQFF.

V and J are TRBV19 and TRBJ1-5, with D possibly being TRBD1 (5 bases). V lost 8 bases and J 4 bases, leaving 15 bases between the germline ends. The CDR3 totals 14 residues. Germline V gene sequence: CDR1 LNHDA, CDR2 SQIVND (reference sequence). The CDR3 is CASYVGAGNQPQHF. CDR3 in DNA: TGTGCCAGTTACGTCGGGGCGGGAAATCAGCCCCAGCATTTT. The full variable domain, its missing parts supplied by reference TRBV19 and TRBJ1-5, is DGGITQSPKYLFRKEGQNVTLSCEQNLNHDAMYWYRQDPGQGLRLIYYSQIVNDFQKGDIAEGYSVSREKKESFPLTVTSAQKNPTAFYLCASYVGAGNQPQHFGDGTRLSIL.

This chain links TRBV6-5 with TRBJ1-1; D is uncertain. The CDR3 is made up of 13 amino acids. Per the germline V gene, CDR1 is MNHEY and CDR2 is SVGAGI. V lost 3 bases, J lost 4 bases, and 9 bases lay in between. In DNA, the CDR3 is TGTGCCAGCAGTTATTCAGGTTCCACTGAAGCTTTCTTT. It specifies CASSYSGSTEAFF.

The rearrangement links TRBV5-1 to TRBJ1-5, with D perhaps TRBD1 (5 bases). Germline V gene lookup returns CDR1 SGHRS and CDR2 YFSETQ. The CDR3 is made up of 13 amino acids. Trimming pared 4 bases from V and 4 bases from J, leaving 9 bases between. This CDR3 is CASSGGGNQPQHF. DNA of the CDR3: TGCGCCAGCAGCGGGGGAGGGAATCAGCCCCAGCATTTT.

This clone occurred once. This chain joins TRBV28 and TRBJ1-5, with 9 bases matching TRBD1. CDR1 and CDR2 (germline): MDHEN, SYDVKM. V dropped 11 bases and J dropped 4; count of bases not matched to a gene: 6. The CDR3 has 13 residues. CDR3: CAGRQGGNQPQHF. CDR3 in DNA: TGTGCCGGTCGACAGGGGGGAAATCAGCCCCAGCATTTT.

This sequence joins TRBV30 and TRBJ1-5; a weak D match, TRBD1 (6 bases). This CDR3 has 14 residues. Trimming took 1 base from V and 4 from J, leaving 11 bases between them. CDR1 and CDR2 from the germline V gene are GTSNPN and SVGIG (reference sequence). The CDR3 DNA is TGTGCCTGGAGTGGGGGGGGGCTTAATCAGCCCCAGCATTTT. It encodes CAWSGGGLNQPQHF.